This passage covers 2 T cell receptor beta chains from one sample sequenced in a study of blood T cell repertoires in COVID-19. The table came from immunoSEQ multiplex PCR; TCRdb's copy has only in-frame clones and leaves some out. The sample contains roughly 400,000 clones, over 75% of which appear only once. Material: PBMCs or T cells enriched from blood (not recorded which). These receptors were collected from a woman aged 18-30 years who had been exposed to COVID-19.

The chain has TRBV5-1 and TRBJ2-1; tentatively, D is TRBD2 (6 bases). Germline assignment: CDR1 SGHRS and CDR2 YFSETQ. Trimming removed 7 bases from V and 10 bases from J, with 18 bases in between. The CDR3 covers 13 residues. In DNA form, the CDR3 reads TGCGCCAGCGCCATGGGGACTGTCGGGGAGCAGTTCTTC. It encodes CASAMGTVGEQFF.

V gene TRBV25-1 combines with J gene TRBJ1-3, with no clear D. The CDR3 consists of 14 residues. V was trimmed by 3 bases and J by 3 bases, leaving 9 bases between them. CDR1 is MGHDK, CDR2 SYGVNS, per germline. CDR3 DNA sequence: TGTGCCAGCAGTGATCTGGAGAATGGAAACACCATATATTTT. The encoded protein is CASSDLENGNTIYF. Full variable domain (missing parts from reference TRBV25-1 and TRBJ1-3): EADIYQTPRYLVIGTGKKITLECSQTMGHDKMYWYQQDPGMELHLIHYSYGVNSTEKGDLSSESTVSRIRTEHFPLTLESARPSHTSQYLCASSDLENGNTIYFGEGSWLTVV.